This T cell receptor (beta chain) was sequenced in a study of T cell repertoires in aging, cancer and after chemotherapy. Turning to the study itself: Repeat sampling of healthy donors over several months to years showed clear clonal overlap.

TRB rearrangements spanning V, D and J were amplified using mixed TRB-A/B primers. TCRdb re-derived calls from the multiplex PCR reads in MiXCR, one entry per CDR3 protein. In the table there are about 4,000 distinct CDR3 sequences, roughly 25% of which are singletons. By frequency in the sample, this clonotype is medium-sized. Antigen specificity is unknown. The template was genomic DNA from peripheral blood, not RNA. Regarding the study as a whole: Healthy donors lost TCR diversity with age mainly through richness, cancer patients through richness and evenness.

The germline CDR1 and CDR2 sequences are MNHEY and SMNVEV (reference sequence). This CDR3 region has 12 residues. The germline V and J ends were trimmed by 3 bases and 5 bases, with 5 bases remaining between them. This chain links TRBV27 with TRBJ2-1; D is possibly TRBD1 (5 bases). This receptor was identified in a human donor in good health. The donor label of this sample is uncertain. What was sequenced was blood. In DNA form, the CDR3 reads TGTGCCAGCAGTTTGGACAACAATGAGCAGTTCTTC. Residues: CASSLDNNEQFF.